The text below deals with one T cell receptor beta chain. The target antigen is unknown. The CDR3 runs to 16 residues. With 0 bases removed from V and 2 bases from J, the gap between germline ends came to 14 bases. This sample was included in a study of OX40 agonist ivuxolimab in advanced cancers. Notes on the study in general: CD4+ and CD8+ T cells in blood underwent clonal expansion by week 6 at 0.1 to 3.0 mg/kg.

The protocol was immunoSEQ multiplex PCR, while the TCRdb copy is restricted to in-frame clones and leaves out a portion. The data show 77,000 or so clones, around 93% seen once. With baseline, cycle 4 day 1, and cycle 7 day 1 as timepoints, blood was sampled. This TCR derives from an adult with an advanced solid tumor such as melanoma, head and neck, liver or kidney cancer. Sequenced here: CD4+ or CD8+ T cells sorted from blood, sampled in a trial of the OX40 agonist ivuxolimab. The V gene is TRBV6-7, the J gene TRBJ2-7; D is perhaps TRBD1 or TRBD2 (6 bases each). TRBV6-7 is an ORF for which the function is uncertain. The CDR3 DNA sequence: TGTGCCAGCAGTTACTCGTTATCGGAGGGGGCCTACGAGCAGTACTTC. Translating it yields CASSYSLSEGAYEQYF.